This TCR beta chain is from a study of blood T cell repertoires in COVID-19. Whole-study context: The cDNA or gDNA used as material had been derived from T cells, B-cell-depleted T cells, or PBMCs.

Germline V CDR1 and CDR2: LGHNA, YSLEER. CDR3 length: 14 amino acids. The V and J ends lost 0 bases and 8 bases respectively, with 13 bases between them. Study processing details: Amplification of reference gene primers was used by the study to estimate nucleated cell counts. Repertoires were generated with immunoSEQ multiplex PCR, while TCRdb's copy carries only in-frame clones and drops some. The V and J calls and the clone size are those of that table, but D and trimming were determined from the DNA. The sample carries around 500,000 clones, approximately 85% recorded once. The gene calls are TRBV4-3 and TRBJ1-2, with a tentative D call TRBD1 (6 bases). This TCR was sampled from a human donor in a cohort sampled during active COVID-19. The sequenced sample was peripheral blood. CDR3 nucleotides: TGCGCCAGCAGCCAAGATCCTACAGGGCGAGGCTACACCTTC. It specifies CASSQDPTGRGYTF.